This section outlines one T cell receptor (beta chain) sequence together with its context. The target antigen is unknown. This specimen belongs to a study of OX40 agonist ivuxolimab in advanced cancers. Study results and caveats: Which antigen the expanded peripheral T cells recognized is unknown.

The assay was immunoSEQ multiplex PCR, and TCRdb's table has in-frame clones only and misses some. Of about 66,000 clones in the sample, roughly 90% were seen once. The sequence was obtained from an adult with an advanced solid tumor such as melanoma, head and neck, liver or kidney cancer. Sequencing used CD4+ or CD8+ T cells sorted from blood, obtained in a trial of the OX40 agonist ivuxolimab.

The CDR3 spells CAWGQGSGTEAFF. CDR3 bases: TGTGCCTGGGGACAGGGTTCGGGGACTGAAGCTTTCTTT. This chain joins TRBV30 and TRBJ1-1; 8 bases are shared with TRBD1. V dropped 5 bases and J dropped 5; count of bases not matched to a gene: 7. The CDR3 length is 13 residues. In germline, CDR1 is GTSNPN, CDR2 SVGIG (reference sequence).